This is a list of T cell receptor beta chains from one sample in a study of cytomegalovirus exposure and HLA in healthy donors. The data were produced by immunoSEQ multiplex PCR, yet TCRdb's version contains in-frame clones alone and is incomplete. The sample has 150,000 or so clones, 71% seen once. What was sequenced was PBMCs. These receptors were obtained from a girl aged 10-17 years in good health and CMV-seronegative. The CDR3 runs from the conserved cysteine through the conserved F or W. A D gene is named only where the DNA matches it firmly. The size field is filled for only some rows; it gives once, few, many or a size class.

>NA|TRBJ2-7|NA|TRBV6-6
CASSVGLSYEQYF
TGTGCCAGCAGTGTGGGACTGTCCTACGAGCAGTACTTC
>NA|TRBJ2-1|NA|TRBV19
CASSPVEGMRDEQFF
TGTGCCAGTAGTCCCGTGGAGGGGATGAGAGATGAGCAGTTCTTC
>NA|TRBJ1-4|NA|TRBV5-6
CASSLRGGSEKLFF
TGTGCCAGCAGCTTAAGGGGAGGAAGTGAAAAACTGTTTTTT
>NA|TRBJ2-2|NA|TRBV29-1
CSVSGGSDTGELFF
TGCAGCGTGTCGGGGGGCTCGGACACCGGGGAGCTGTTTTTT
>NA|TRBJ2-1|TRBD1|TRBV4-1
CASSLPRQGASSSYNEQFF
TGCGCCAGCAGCCTACCCCGGCAGGGGGCCTCTAGCTCCTACAATGAGCAGTTCTTC
>NA|TRBJ2-1|TRBD2|TRBV29-1
CSVEGLAGSSYNEQFF
TGCAGCGTTGAGGGGCTAGCGGGGAGCTCCTACAATGAGCAGTTCTTC
>NA|TRBJ1-2|TRBD1|TRBV5-1
CASSPGTVQNYGYTF
TGCGCCAGCAGCCCCGGGACAGTCCAAAACTATGGCTACACCTTC
>NA|TRBJ2-1|TRBD2|TRBV11-2
CASSSSGTTSYNEQFF
TGTGCCAGCAGCTCCTCCGGGACTACCTCCTACAATGAGCAGTTCTTC
>NA|TRBJ1-2|TRBD1|TRBV5-1
CASSPGQGAPGYTF
TGCGCCAGCAGCCCGGGACAGGGGGCGCCTGGCTACACCTTC
>NA|TRBJ2-7|NA|TRBV7-6
CASSLAFRSEQYF
TGTGCCAGCAGCTTAGCTTTCCGGAGCGAGCAGTACTTC
>few|TRBJ1-2|NA|TRBV6-1
CASSDQGRYGYTF
TGTGCCAGCAGTGATCAAGGGAGATATGGCTACACCTTC
>NA|TRBJ1-2|TRBD1|TRBV7-8
CASSLLAGGYGYTF
TGTGCCAGCAGCTTATTGGCAGGGGGCTATGGCTACACCTTC
>few|TRBJ1-1|NA|TRBV10-3
CAISESGSINTEAFF
TGTGCCATCAGTGAGTCGGGGAGTATTAACACTGAAGCTTTCTTT
>few|TRBJ2-7|TRBD2|TRBV27
CASSLGVAGAEQYF
TGTGCCAGCAGTCTCGGGGTAGCGGGGGCCGAGCAGTACTTC
>NA|TRBJ2-1|TRBD2|TRBV6-4
CASSGGGGSEDSYNEQFF
TGTGCCAGCAGTGGGGGCGGGGGAAGCGAAGACTCCTACAATGAGCAGTTCTTC
>NA|TRBJ2-5|NA|TRBV5-1
CASSLPEQETQYF
TGCGCCAGCAGCTTACCCGAGCAAGAGACCCAGTACTTC